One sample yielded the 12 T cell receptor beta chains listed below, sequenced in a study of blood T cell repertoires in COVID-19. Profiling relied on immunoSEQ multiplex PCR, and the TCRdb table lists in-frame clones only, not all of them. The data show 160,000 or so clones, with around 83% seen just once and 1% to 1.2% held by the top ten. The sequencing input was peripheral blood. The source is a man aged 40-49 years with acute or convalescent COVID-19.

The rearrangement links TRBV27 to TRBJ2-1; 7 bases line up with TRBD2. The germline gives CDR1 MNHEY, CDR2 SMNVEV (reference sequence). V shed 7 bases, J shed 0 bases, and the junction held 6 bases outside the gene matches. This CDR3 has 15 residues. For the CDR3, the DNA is TGTGCCAGCAAATCCGGGGGGTACTCCTACAATGAGCAGTTCTTC. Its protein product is CASKSGGYSYNEQFF.

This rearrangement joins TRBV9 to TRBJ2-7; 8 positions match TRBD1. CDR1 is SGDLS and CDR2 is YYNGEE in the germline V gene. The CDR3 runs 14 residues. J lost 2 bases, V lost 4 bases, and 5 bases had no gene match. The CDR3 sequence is CASSPTDRAYEQYF. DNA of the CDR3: TGTGCCAGCAGCCCCACGGACAGGGCCTACGAGCAGTACTTC.

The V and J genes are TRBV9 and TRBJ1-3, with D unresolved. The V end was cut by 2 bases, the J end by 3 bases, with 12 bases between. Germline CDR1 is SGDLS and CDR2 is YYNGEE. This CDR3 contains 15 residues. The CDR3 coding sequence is TGTGCCAGCAGCGTCCGGGGTGAAGGTGGAAACACCATATATTTT. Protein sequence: CASSVRGEGGNTIYF.

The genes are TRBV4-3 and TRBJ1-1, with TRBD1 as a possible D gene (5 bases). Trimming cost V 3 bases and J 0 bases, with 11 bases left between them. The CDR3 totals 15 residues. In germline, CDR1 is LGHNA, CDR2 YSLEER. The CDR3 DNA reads TGCGCCAGCAGCCATGGGGGGGGGTTGAACACTGAAGCTTTCTTT. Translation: CASSHGGGLNTEAFF.

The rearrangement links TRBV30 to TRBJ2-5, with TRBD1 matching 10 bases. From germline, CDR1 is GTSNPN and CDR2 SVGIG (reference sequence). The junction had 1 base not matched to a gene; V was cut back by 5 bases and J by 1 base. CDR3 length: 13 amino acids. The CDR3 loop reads CAWDRGLQETQYF. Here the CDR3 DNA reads TGTGCCTGGGACAGGGGGCTCCAAGAGACCCAGTACTTC. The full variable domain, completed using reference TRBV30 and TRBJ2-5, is SQTIHQWPATLVQPVGSPLSLECTVEGTSNPNLYWYRQAAGRGLQLLFYSVGIGQISSEVPQNLSASRPQDRQFILSSKKLLLSDSGFYLCAWDRGLQETQYFGPGTRLLVL.

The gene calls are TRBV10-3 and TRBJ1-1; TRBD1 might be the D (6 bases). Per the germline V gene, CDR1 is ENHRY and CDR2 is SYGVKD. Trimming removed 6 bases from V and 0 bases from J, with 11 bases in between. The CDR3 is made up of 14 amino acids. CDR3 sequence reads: CAISRGGVNTEAFF. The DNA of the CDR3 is TGTGCCATCAGCCGAGGGGGTGTGAACACTGAAGCTTTCTTT.

CDR3 DNA: TGTGCCAGCAACCCGACAGGGGGTCGTGAAAAACTGTTTTTT. Translated: CASNPTGGREKLFF. The V and J genes are TRBV6-5 and TRBJ1-4; 9 bases fit TRBD1. There are 14 residues in the CDR3. The ends lost 7 bases at V and 7 bases at J; junction bases unmatched: 7. CDR1 and CDR2 from the germline V gene are MNHEY and SVGAGI.

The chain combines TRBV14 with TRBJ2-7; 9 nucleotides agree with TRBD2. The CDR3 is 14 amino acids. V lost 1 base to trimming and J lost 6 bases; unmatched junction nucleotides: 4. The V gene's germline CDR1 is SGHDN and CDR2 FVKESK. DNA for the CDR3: TGTGCCAGCAGCCAAGCTAGCGGGGTGTTCGAGCAGTACTTC. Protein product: CASSQASGVFEQYF.

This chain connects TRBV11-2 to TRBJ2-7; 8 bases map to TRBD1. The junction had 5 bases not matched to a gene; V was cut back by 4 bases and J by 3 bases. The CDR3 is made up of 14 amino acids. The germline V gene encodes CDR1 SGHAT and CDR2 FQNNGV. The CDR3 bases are TGTGCCAGCAGCTGGGACAGGAGGGACTACGAGCAGTACTTC. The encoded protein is CASSWDRRDYEQYF.

The CDR3 bases are TGTGCCAGCAGCCTTCTCCAGGGGGCCGTTGGTGGCTACACCTTC. Translation gives CASSLLQGAVGGYTF. The chain uses TRBV7-2 and TRBJ1-2; TRBD1 agrees at 8 bases. The CDR3 runs to 15 residues. Germline V CDR1 and CDR2: SGHTA, FQGNSA. With V trimmed by 5 bases and J by 7 bases, 12 bases remained unmatched. The entire variable domain, with the rest obtained from reference TRBV7-2 and TRBJ1-2, is as follows: GAGVSQSPSNKVTEKGKDVELRCDPISGHTALYWYRQSLGQGLEFLIYFQGNSAPDKSGLPSDRFSAERTGGSVSTLTIQRTQQEDSAVYLCASSLLQGAVGGYTFGSGTRLTVV.

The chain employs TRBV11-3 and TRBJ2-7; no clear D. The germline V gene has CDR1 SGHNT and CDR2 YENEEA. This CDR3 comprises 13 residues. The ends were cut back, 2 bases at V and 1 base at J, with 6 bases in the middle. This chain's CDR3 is CASSLSQSYEQYF. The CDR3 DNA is TGTGCCAGCAGCTTATCCCAATCCTACGAGCAGTACTTC.

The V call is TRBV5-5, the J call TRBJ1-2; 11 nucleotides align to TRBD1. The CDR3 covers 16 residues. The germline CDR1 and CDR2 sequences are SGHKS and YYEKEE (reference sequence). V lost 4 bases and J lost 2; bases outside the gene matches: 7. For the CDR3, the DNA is TGTGCCAGCAGCAGGACCGGGACAGGGGGGAACTATGGCTACACCTTC. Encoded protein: CASSRTGTGGNYGYTF.